The 30 T cell receptor beta chains listed next were all sequenced from one sample in a study of T and B cells in COVID-19 patients. Blood genomic DNA input for TRB amplification was roughly 250-500 ng. Multiplex PCR with BIOMED2 TRB-A/B primer pools amplified TRB rearrangements. MiXCR, applied by TCRdb to the multiplex PCR reads, yields one record per CDR3 protein. This table holds 13,000 or so distinct CDR3 sequences, under 30% found once. Sequencing used blood. These receptors were taken from a human donor who had recovered from COVID-19.

This clonotype is labeled medium-sized (0.01 to 0.1%). The V call is TRBV30, the J call TRBJ2-1, with TRBD1 matching 7 bases. There are 15 residues in the CDR3. The trim removed 0 bases at V and 5 bases at J, leaving 7 bases unmatched. Germline CDR1 and CDR2: GTSNPN and SVGIG (reference sequence). CDR3 nucleotides: TGTGCCTGGAGTGTACTCAGGGGGTCTCACAATGAGCAGTTCTTC. Its protein product is CAWSVLRGSHNEQFF.

This clonotype has ten or more counts. The rearrangement joins TRBV27 to TRBJ1-6; TRBD1 might be the D (6 bases). This CDR3 is 17 amino acids long. In germline, CDR1 is MNHEY, CDR2 SMNVEV (reference sequence). V lost 4 bases and J 13 bases, leaving 26 bases between the germline ends. This chain's CDR3 is CASSYNRDNSSRGPLHF. CDR3 DNA: TGTGCCAGCAGTTATAACAGGGATAACTCTTCGCGAGGTCCCCTCCACTTT.

The rearrangement links TRBV19 to TRBJ2-2; TRBD1 agrees at 7 bases. The germline V gene encodes CDR1 LNHDA and CDR2 SQIVND (reference sequence). Trimming took 8 bases from V and 4 from J; bases not matched to a gene: 10. CDR3 length: 15 residues. CDR3 sequence reads: CASVWDRSITGELFF. For the CDR3, the DNA is TGTGCCAGTGTTTGGGACAGATCAATCACCGGGGAGCTGTTTTTT.

The CDR3 coding sequence is TGTGCCAGCAGAACCTTGGACGGCACCGGGGAGCTGTTTTTT. It yields the protein CASRTLDGTGELFF. The chain couples TRBV27 to TRBJ2-2; D is ambiguous. This CDR3 is 14 amino acids long. With 6 bases removed from V and 4 bases from J, the gap between germline ends came to 12 bases. Looked up from germline, CDR1 is MNHEY and CDR2 is SMNVEV (reference sequence).

This clonotype turned up a few times. This chain connects TRBV7-6 to TRBJ2-7; TRBD1 is a possible D gene (6 bases). This CDR3 has 14 amino acids. V was trimmed by 0 bases and J by 2 bases, leaving 8 bases between them. Germline V lookup: CDR1 SGHVS, CDR2 FNYEAQ. For the CDR3, the DNA is TGTGCCAGCAGCTTAGCGCCAGGGGCCTACGAGCAGTACTTC. It is translated as CASSLAPGAYEQYF.

At least ten counts were recorded for this clonotype. V is TRBV27 and J is TRBJ1-1; D unresolved. V was trimmed by 0 bases and J by 4 bases, leaving 9 bases between them. Germline assignment: CDR1 MNHEY and CDR2 SMNVEV (reference sequence). The CDR3 consists of 14 residues. CDR3 in amino acids: CASSLSAGVTEAFF. The DNA of the CDR3 is TGTGCCAGCAGTTTATCAGCTGGGGTCACTGAAGCTTTCTTT.

This clonotype was observed at least ten times. This chain links TRBV27 with TRBJ2-3; 11 positions agree with TRBD2. Germline CDR1 is MNHEY and CDR2 is SMNVEV (reference sequence). With V trimmed by 0 bases and J by 7 bases, 15 bases remained unmatched. The CDR3 is made up of 19 amino acids. CDR3 region: CASSLSIRMVAGGRYTQYF. The CDR3, as DNA: TGTGCCAGCAGTTTATCAATCCGGATGGTAGCGGGGGGGCGTTATACGCAGTATTTT.

There are a few counts of this clonotype. The CDR3 spells CASSFRGFNEKLFF. CDR3 DNA: TGCGCCAGCAGCTTCAGAGGGTTTAATGAAAAACTGTTTTTT. The chain recombines TRBV5-1 with TRBJ1-4; D remains unclear. The CDR3 extends over 14 amino acids. V gave up 2 bases and J gave up 4 bases, with 9 bases separating them. CDR1 is SGHRS, CDR2 YFSETQ, per germline.

This clonotype came up a few times. This chain uses TRBV6-5 with TRBJ2-7; TRBD2 matches at 8 bases. Trimming removed 5 bases from V and 5 bases from J; junction bases left unmatched: 8. The CDR3 covers 14 residues. Germline CDR1 and CDR2: MNHEY and SVGAGI. In nucleotides, the CDR3 is TGTGCCAGCAGTATTAGCGGGAAGCTGGACGAGCAGTACTTC. This gives the protein CASSISGKLDEQYF.

By share of the sample, this clonotype is medium-sized. The chain links TRBV27 to TRBJ2-3; D is unresolved. V shed 5 bases and J shed 4 bases, with 7 bases lying between them. CDR1 and CDR2 (germline): MNHEY, SMNVEV (reference sequence). The CDR3 covers 12 residues. This CDR3 is CASSTGADTQYF. The CDR3 DNA is TGTGCCAGCAGTACTGGCGCAGATACGCAGTATTTT.

The genes are TRBV5-1 and TRBJ2-1, with D perhaps matching TRBD2 (7 bases). Germline CDR1 reads SGHRS; CDR2 reads YFSETQ. The CDR3 covers 15 residues. Between the trimmed V and J ends, which lost 2 bases and 2 bases, there was a span of 11 bases. The CDR3 loop is CASSFRGATYNEQFF. The CDR3 DNA is TGCGCCAGCAGCTTTCGGGGGGCAACCTACAATGAGCAGTTCTTC. Combining the CDR3 with reference TRBV5-1 and TRBJ2-1 gives the whole variable domain KAGVTQTPRYLIKTRGQQVTLSCSPISGHRSVSWYQQTPGQGLQFLFEYFSETQRNKGNFPGRFSGRQFSNSRSEMNVSTLELGDSALYLCASSFRGATYNEQFFGPGTRLTVL.

The J gene is TRBJ2-1, the V gene TRBV5-6; no reliable D call. The CDR3 sequence is 17 residues long. CDR1 and CDR2 (germline): SGHDT, YYEEEE. V lost 3 bases, J lost 2 bases, and 18 bases lay in between. CDR3: CASSSPTVRNTYNEQFF. Written as DNA, the CDR3 is TGTGCCAGCAGCTCCCCTACCGTTCGGAACACCTACAATGAGCAGTTCTTC.

The CDR3 sequence is CAISEPGQTLLHEQYF. The CDR3 DNA reads TGTGCCATCAGTGAACCGGGACAGACCCTCCTGCACGAGCAGTACTTC. The chain joins TRBV10-3 to TRBJ2-5, with 7 nucleotides matching TRBD1. The J call is in doubt because the DNA end fits TRBJ2-7 better. There are 16 residues in the CDR3. The germline V gene has CDR1 ENHRY and CDR2 SYGVKD.

A note on this clonotype: Being one base from a much bigger clone, this may be a read error. The rearrangement uses TRBV19 and TRBJ1-2, with D possibly TRBD1 on 5 matching bases. Germline-derived CDR1 and CDR2 are LNHDA and SQIVND (reference sequence). The CDR3 runs to 15 residues. Here the CDR3 reads CASSQKTADYYCYTF. In DNA, the CDR3 is TGTGCCAGTAGTCAAAAGACAGCCGACTACTATTGCTACACCTTC.

The V gene is TRBV20-1, the J gene TRBJ1-1; D is undetermined. CDR1 and CDR2 (germline): DFQATT, SNEGSKA (reference sequence). V dropped 0 bases and J dropped 5 bases, with 16 bases sitting between them. The length of the CDR3 is 15 residues. The CDR3 reads CSARDPGRAVTEAFF. CDR3 nucleotide sequence: TGCAGTGCTAGAGATCCAGGAAGGGCGGTGACTGAAGCTTTCTTT.

This clonotype is termed medium-sized. This sequence joins TRBV19 and TRBJ2-3; no clear D gene. The ends were cut back, 3 bases at V and 3 bases at J, with 13 bases in the middle. The V gene's germline CDR1 is LNHDA and CDR2 SQIVND (reference sequence). CDR3 length equals 15 residues. CDR3 nucleotides: TGTGCCAGTAGTATTGAGGCAGGTCGAACAGATACGCAGTATTTT. Its protein is CASSIEAGRTDTQYF.

V gene TRBV7-6 combines with J gene TRBJ1-3; the match to TRBD1 covers 10 bases. Trimming took 5 bases from V and 2 from J; bases not matched to a gene: 3. Germline values: CDR1 SGHVS, CDR2 FNYEAQ. The CDR3 totals 15 residues. The CDR3 sequence is CASSGGQGAGNTIYF. The CDR3 DNA sequence: TGTGCCAGCAGCGGTGGACAGGGGGCTGGAAACACCATATATTTT. The complete variable domain, with remaining parts taken from reference TRBV7-6 and TRBJ1-3, reads GAGVSQSPRYKVTKRGQDVALRCDPISGHVSLYWYRQALGQGPEFLTYFNYEAQQDKSGLPNDRFSAERPEGSISTLTIQRTEQRDSAMYRCASSGGQGAGNTIYFGEGSWLTVV.

This clonotype was seen only a few times. The V and J genes are TRBV20-1 and TRBJ2-2; D is possibly TRBD1 (5 bases). Germline V gene lookup returns CDR1 DFQATT and CDR2 SNEGSKA (reference sequence). Trimming pared 3 bases from V and 1 base from J, leaving 9 bases between. The CDR3 extends over 14 amino acids. CDR3 in DNA: TGCAGTGCTAGGGACATTCAGAACACCGGGGAGCTGTTTTTT. Protein product: CSARDIQNTGELFF.

The DNA for the CDR3 is TGCGCCAGCAGTTCCCCCGAAGGGTCGGGGGGCTACACCTTC. It yields the protein CASSSPEGSGGYTF. The chain employs TRBV5-1 and TRBJ1-2, with D unresolved. Germline V gene data show CDR1 as SGHRS and CDR2 as YFSETQ. CDR3 length equals 14 residues. V lost 5 bases to trimming and J lost 8 bases, with 19 bases between them.

This clonotype is labeled medium-sized. This chain's CDR3 is CASSQAGAVSGELFF. The DNA for the CDR3 is TGTGCCAGCAGCCAGGCGGGGGCTGTATCCGGGGAGCTGTTTTTT. V is TRBV5-5 and J is TRBJ2-2; D may be TRBD2 (7 bases). V gave up 4 bases and J gave up 6 bases, with 16 bases separating them. The CDR3 loop spans 15 amino acids. Germline V gene data show CDR1 as SGHKS and CDR2 as YYEKEE (reference sequence).

This clonotype was counted ten times or more. The chain combines TRBV5-6 with TRBJ2-1; 11 bases are shared with TRBD2. Germline V gives CDR1 SGHDT, CDR2 YYEEEE. CDR3 size: 17 residues. The V segment lost 4 bases and the J segment 7 bases; nucleotides outside the gene matches: 13. CDR3 in DNA: TGTGCCAGCAGCACACGAGTCTCTAGCGGGAGGTTGAATGAGCAGTTCTTC. Protein sequence: CASSTRVSSGRLNEQFF. Full variable domain (missing parts from reference TRBV5-6 and TRBJ2-1): DAGVTQSPTHLIKTRGQQVTLRCSPKSGHDTVSWYQQALGQGPQFIFQYYEEEERQRGNFPDRFSGHQFPNYSSELNVNALLLGDSALYLCASSTRVSSGRLNEQFFGPGTRLTVL.

This chain connects TRBV10-2 to TRBJ2-7; D unclear. Germline lookup yields CDR1 WSHSY and CDR2 SAAADI. The CDR3 extends over 14 amino acids. Trimming took 3 bases from V and 0 from J, leaving 9 bases between them. The CDR3 spells CASSDVFLSYEQYF. CDR3 nucleotides: TGCGCCAGCAGTGATGTGTTTCTCTCCTACGAGCAGTACTTC.

Note on this clonotype: This clone may be a read error of a much larger clone one base away. The chain has TRBV27 and TRBJ2-7, with 7 bases matching TRBD2. This CDR3 has 15 amino acids. Germline CDR1 and CDR2: MNHEY and SMNVEV (reference sequence). CDR3 sequence (DNA): TGTGCCGGCAGTTTATTAGCGGGCCCCCCCTACGAGCAGTACTTC. It translates to CAGSLLAGPPYEQYF.

By frequency in the sample, this clonotype is medium-sized (0.01 to 0.1%). This chain uses TRBV19 with TRBJ2-1; TRBD2 is a possible D gene (6 bases). There are 16 residues in the CDR3. Germline CDR1 is LNHDA and CDR2 is SQIVND (reference sequence). Trimming left V 3 bases short and J 6 bases short, with 18 bases between. CDR3 nucleotide sequence: TGTGCCAGTAGTATGCTCTTTGCGGGGCTTAGCAATGAGCAGTTCTTC. Translating gives CASSMLFAGLSNEQFF.

Relative to its sample, this clonotype is medium-sized. The chain couples TRBV19 to TRBJ2-1; no firm D call. The germline V gene has CDR1 LNHDA and CDR2 SQIVND (reference sequence). Between the trimmed V and J ends, which lost 0 bases and 3 bases, there was a span of 9 bases. This CDR3 has 15 amino acids. CDR3: CASSIDPWGYNEQFF. The CDR3, as DNA: TGTGCCAGTAGTATAGACCCTTGGGGCTACAATGAGCAGTTCTTC.

With regard to this clonotype: The conserved closing phenylalanine or tryptophan is absent in this CDR3, likely reflecting a read error. The J gene is TRBJ1-1, the V gene TRBV13, with D possibly being TRBD1 (6 bases). This CDR3 comprises 13 residues. V was cut by 11 bases and J by 5 bases, with 18 bases left in between. Germline values: CDR1 PRHDT, CDR2 FYEKMQ (reference sequence). Written as DNA, the CDR3 is TGTGCCGGGGCACGGGGGGCTAGTACTGAAGCTTTCTGT. Encoded protein: CAGARGASTEAFC.

The table lists this clonotype with a few counts. The CDR3 protein is CASSSTTGGFDQPQHF. The CDR3 DNA follows: TGTGCCAGCAGCTCCACTACAGGGGGCTTCGATCAGCCCCAGCATTTT. The chain combines TRBV11-1 with TRBJ1-5; 9 bases line up with TRBD1. V lost 4 bases to trimming and J lost 5 bases; unmatched junction nucleotides: 9. The CDR3 contains 16 residues. CDR1 is SGHAT and CDR2 is FQDESV in the germline V gene (reference sequence). Using reference TRBV11-1 and TRBJ1-5 for the parts outside the CDR3, the full variable domain is EAEVAQSPRYKITEKSQAVAFWCDPISGHATLYWYRQILGQGPELLVQFQDESVVDDSQLPKDRFSAERLKGVDSTLKIQPAELGDSAMYLCASSSTTGGFDQPQHFGDGTRLSIL.

Note on this clonotype: This may be a read error: a much more frequent sequence differs by one nucleotide. CDR3 in amino acids: CASSLSVIPGANVLTF. The CDR3 DNA sequence: TGTGCCAGCAGCCTATCTGTCATCCCTGGGGCCAACGTCCTGACTTTC. This rearrangement joins TRBV5-6 to TRBJ2-6, with no clear D. The V and J ends lost 4 bases and 2 bases respectively, with 13 bases between them. Germline CDR1 is SGHDT and CDR2 is YYEEEE. The CDR3 totals 16 residues. Variable domain in full (rest from reference TRBV5-6 and TRBJ2-6): DAGVTQSPTHLIKTRGQQVTLRCSPKSGHDTVSWYQQALGQGPQFIFQYYEEEERQRGNFPDRFSGHQFPNYSSELNVNALLLGDSALYLCASSLSVIPGANVLTFGAGSRLTVL.

This clonotype is termed medium-sized (0.01 to 0.1%). The genes are TRBV6-5 and TRBJ2-6; possibly TRBD2 for D (5 bases). V lost 8 bases and J lost 0, with 5 bases in between. The CDR3 has 13 amino acids. Per the germline V gene, CDR1 is MNHEY and CDR2 is SVGAGI. The CDR3 region is CASRGSGANVLTF. The CDR3 region has the DNA TGTGCCAGCCGGGGCTCTGGGGCCAACGTCCTGACTTTC.

This clonotype is termed medium-sized. The genes are TRBV18 and TRBJ2-5, with D maybe TRBD1 (5 bases). CDR1 is KGHSH, CDR2 LQKENI, per germline. The CDR3 runs to 14 residues. Deletions cut 0 bases from V and 5 bases from J, with 10 bases between. The CDR3 protein is CASSPPAGRETQYF. The CDR3 DNA sequence: TGTGCCAGCTCACCACCTGCAGGGCGCGAGACCCAGTACTTC.